The clone carrying this T cell receptor (beta chain) has at least ten counts. Its antigen is currently unknown. This specimen comes from a study of glioma-infiltrating T cells. Study observations and caveats: Only very few CDR3 sequences appeared in both tissue and blood. Non-neoplastic patients had below-expected tissue-blood divergence, while all gliomas exceeded expectation.

The iRepertoire nested amplicon-rescue multiplex PCR amplified TCR alpha and beta CDR3s from RNA. One-step reverse transcription and amplification started from about 100-400 ng of tissue mRNA or PBMC total RNA. MiXCR, applied by TCRdb to the multiplex PCR reads, yields one record per CDR3 protein. The sample yields tens of thousands of distinct CDR3 sequences, 20% to 25% seen once. Germline V gene lookup returns CDR1 MNHNS and CDR2 SASEGT. The CDR3 loop spans 12 amino acids. V lost 4 bases and J lost 2, with 5 bases in between. The rearrangement joins TRBV6-1 to TRBJ1-2, with D maybe TRBD1 (5 bases). The receptor was isolated from a human donor with low-grade glioma or glioblastoma, undergoing nonglioma brain surgery, or in good health (not recorded which). The sequenced sample consisted of glioma tissue, nonneoplastic brain tissue, or PBMCs (not recorded which). This chain's CDR3 is CASSGQNYGYTF. The DNA of the CDR3 is TGTGCCAGCAGTGGACAGAACTATGGCTACACCTTC.